The next 30 T cell receptor beta chains were all read from a single sample in a study of identical twins (dated by TCRdb to between 2015 and 2016). The method behind the library was 5' RACE. TCRdb lists the instrument as Illumina HiSeq 2000. TCRdb redid the processing of the public reads, applying fastp at Q25 and MiXCR, and retained in-frame beta chains. Each entry is one CDR3 protein sequence, shown with its most common DNA and genes. The sample data list roughly 470,000 distinct CDR3 sequences, and around an eighth of these were observed just once. Approximately 1% of the sample comes from the top ten. The same data also went into a second study, on yellow fever vaccine responses in identical twins.

Sequenced material: CD4+ T cells sorted from blood. These receptors all come from a woman aged 18 to 35 in good health.

This clonotype has at least ten counts. The chain joins TRBV28 to TRBJ2-3; 7 bases line up with TRBD2. CDR3 size: 14 residues. The V segment lost 5 bases and the J segment 1 base; nucleotides outside the gene matches: 3. Germline lookup yields CDR1 MDHEN and CDR2 SYDVKM. The DNA for the CDR3 is TGTGCCAGCAGTCAGAGCGGGGGCACAGATACGCAGTATTTT. Translating gives CASSQSGGTDTQYF.

This clonotype was seen more than once but under ten times. The V call is TRBV5-1, the J call TRBJ2-5; 9 nucleotides align to TRBD1. CDR1 is SGHRS and CDR2 is YFSETQ in the germline V gene. V shed 4 bases, J shed 4 bases, and the junction held 5 bases outside the gene matches. The CDR3 runs 14 residues. This CDR3 is CASSPGTGSETQYF. DNA of the CDR3: TGCGCCAGCAGCCCCGGGACAGGGTCAGAGACCCAGTACTTC.

This clonotype has a handful of counts. The V call is TRBV19, the J call TRBJ2-4; possible D gene TRBD2, 6 bases. CDR3 length: 13 amino acids. The germline V gene has CDR1 LNHDA and CDR2 SQIVND (reference sequence). Trimming pared 4 bases from V and 7 bases from J, leaving 11 bases between. CDR3 coding DNA: TGTGCCAGTAGTACGGGACTCTTTAACATTCAGTACTTC. Residues: CASSTGLFNIQYF.

This clonotype occurred once. A much larger clonotype is one base distant, so this may be a read error. The rearrangement uses TRBV5-1 and TRBJ2-2; D is ambiguous. The CDR3 is 14 amino acids. Germline V gene lookup returns CDR1 SGHRS and CDR2 YFSETQ. Trimming removed 0 bases from V and 3 bases from J, with 6 bases in between. The CDR3 loop reads CASSLDPDTGELFF. The CDR3 nucleotides are TGCGCCAGCAGCTTGGACCCGGACACCGGGGAGCTGTTTTTT.

This clonotype was seen only a few times. The gene calls are TRBV5-6 and TRBJ2-3; 12 bases line up with TRBD2. CDR3 size: 15 residues. CDR1 is SGHDT, CDR2 YYEEEE, per germline. V was pared by 4 bases and J by 2 bases, with 2 bases of the junction left unmatched. The CDR3 is CASSRLAGATDTQYF. Here the CDR3 DNA reads TGTGCCAGCAGCCGACTAGCGGGGGCCACAGATACGCAGTATTTT.

This clonotype has just a few counts. The chain uses TRBV20-1 and TRBJ1-6; unclear D gene. CDR1 is DFQATT and CDR2 is SNEGSKA in the germline V gene (reference sequence). The CDR3 consists of 14 residues. The ends were cut back, 2 bases at V and 2 bases at J, with 7 bases in the middle. The CDR3, as DNA: TGCAGTGCTAGATATGTCGCCTATAATTCACCCCTCCACTTT. Translated, it gives CSARYVAYNSPLHF.

Only a few counts were recorded for this clonotype. The genes are TRBV5-6 and TRBJ1-1, with 10 bases identical to TRBD1. Per the germline V gene, CDR1 is SGHDT and CDR2 is YYEEEE. The CDR3 extends over 15 amino acids. The trim removed 1 base at V and 4 bases at J, leaving 4 bases unmatched. CDR3 bases: TGTGCCAGCAGCTTGAGGGGGACAGGGGTCACTGAAGCTTTCTTT. It codes for CASSLRGTGVTEAFF.

The chain uses TRBV20-1 and TRBJ2-7; perhaps TRBD1 as D (6 bases). Trimming took 5 bases from V and 2 from J, leaving 22 bases between them. Looked up from germline, CDR1 is DFQATT and CDR2 is SNEGSKA (reference sequence). The CDR3 runs 16 residues. For the CDR3, the DNA is TGCAGTGCTCAAAAGGGGACACCCCGGGGAGCCTACGAGCAGTACTTC. Translating gives CSAQKGTPRGAYEQYF.

The J gene is TRBJ1-6, the V gene TRBV9; no clear D. Trimming took off 0 bases at V and 10 bases at J, with 8 bases between the two ends. Germline CDR1 and CDR2: SGDLS and YYNGEE. CDR3 length: 13 amino acids. This CDR3 is CASSVGGESPLHF. CDR3 in DNA: TGTGCCAGCAGCGTAGGAGGAGAATCACCCCTCCACTTT.

The chain recombines TRBV2 with TRBJ2-3, with TRBD2 identical over 14 bases. This CDR3 is built from 15 residues. CDR1 and CDR2 from the germline V gene are SNHLY and FYNNEI. J gave up 5 bases and V 7 bases, and 5 bases lay outside the gene matches. CDR3 sequence reads: CASIPGLAGVDTQYF. The CDR3 bases are TGTGCCAGCATACCGGGACTAGCGGGAGTAGATACGCAGTATTTT. Full variable domain (missing parts from reference TRBV2 and TRBJ2-3): EPEVTQTPSHQVTQMGQEVILRCVPISNHLYFYWYRQILGQKVEFLVSFYNNEISEKSEIFDDQFSVERPDGSNFTLKIRSTKLEDSAMYFCASIPGLAGVDTQYFGPGTRLTVL.

This clonotype appeared a few times. The rearrangement joins TRBV6-1 to TRBJ2-7; no definite D call. The germline V and J ends were trimmed by 6 bases and 4 bases, with 10 bases remaining between them. CDR3 size: 12 residues. The V gene's germline CDR1 is MNHNS and CDR2 SASEGT. Here the CDR3 DNA reads TGTGCCAGCAGGGCTCCATTATACGAGCAGTACTTC. Translation: CASRAPLYEQYF.

This clonotype was seen more than once but under ten times. V and J are TRBV5-1 and TRBJ1-1; the match to TRBD1 covers 10 bases. With 2 bases clipped from V and 11 bases from J, the junction kept 9 bases outside the gene matches. The CDR3 has 14 amino acids. In germline, CDR1 is SGHRS, CDR2 YFSETQ. CDR3 DNA sequence: TGCGCCAGCAGCTTCGGGACAGGGGAAACGCCTGCTTTCTTT. Its protein is CASSFGTGETPAFF. Variable domain in full (rest from reference TRBV5-1 and TRBJ1-1): KAGVTQTPRYLIKTRGQQVTLSCSPISGHRSVSWYQQTPGQGLQFLFEYFSETQRNKGNFPGRFSGRQFSNSRSEMNVSTLELGDSALYLCASSFGTGETPAFFGQGTRLTVV.

This sequence joins TRBV20-1 and TRBJ2-5; 10 bases agree with TRBD2. CDR3 length: 14 amino acids. J was trimmed by 4 bases and V by 1 base; bases with no gene match: 3. Germline V gene lookup returns CDR1 DFQATT and CDR2 SNEGSKA (reference sequence). The CDR3 DNA is TGCAGTGCTAGAGCGTCTAGCGGGAGAGAGACCCAGTACTTC. Amino acids: CSARASSGRETQYF.

This clonotype turned up a few times. The V gene is TRBV6-5, the J gene TRBJ1-2; D unresolved. The germline gives CDR1 MNHEY, CDR2 SVGAGI. V lost 2 bases and J lost 0, with 16 bases in between. CDR3 length equals 17 residues. The CDR3 loop is CASSYLGRRLPNYGYTF. Here the CDR3 DNA reads TGTGCCAGCAGTTACCTGGGTAGGCGGCTGCCTAACTATGGCTACACCTTC.

The chain recombines TRBV12-3 or TRBV12-4 with TRBJ1-1, with a possible D match to TRBD1 (6 bases). V lost 10 bases and J lost 6, with 21 bases in between. The CDR3 runs to 14 residues. The CDR3 coding sequence is TGTGCCACCTACCACAGGGATAAGGGCGCTGAAGCTTTCTTT. Residues: CATYHRDKGAEAFF.

This clonotype turned up a few times. The V gene is TRBV29-1, the J gene TRBJ1-2; tentatively, D is TRBD1 (6 bases). Looked up from germline, CDR1 is SQVTM and CDR2 is ANQGSEA. The V end was cut by 4 bases, the J end by 2 bases, with 11 bases between. This CDR3 region has 13 residues. The CDR3 spells CSVAGGPNYGYTF. CDR3 DNA: TGCAGCGTTGCTGGGGGGCCCAACTATGGCTACACCTTC.

The chain employs TRBV4-3 and TRBJ2-6; 9 nucleotides line up with TRBD2. The CDR3 contains 18 residues. Looked up from germline, CDR1 is LGHNA and CDR2 is YSLEER. J was trimmed by 1 base and V by 3 bases; bases with no gene match: 7. The CDR3 here is CASSHGSSGISGANVLTF. Written as DNA, the CDR3 is TGCGCCAGCAGCCACGGGTCTAGCGGGATATCTGGGGCCAACGTCCTGACTTTC.

In this sample, this clonotype turned up many times. The chain recombines TRBV7-9 with TRBJ2-3; D remains unclear. Looked up from germline, CDR1 is SEHNR and CDR2 is FQNEAQ (reference sequence). The CDR3 runs to 14 residues. Trimming removed 1 base from V and 0 bases from J, with 5 bases in between. CDR3 loop: CASSLGISTDTQYF. The CDR3 DNA follows: TGTGCCAGCAGCTTAGGGATAAGCACAGATACGCAGTATTTT.

In this sample, this clonotype turned up once. The chain employs TRBV6-8 and TRBJ1-1; tentative D call: TRBD1 (6 bases). Germline CDR1 and CDR2: MNHGY and SAAAGT. This CDR3 is built from 15 residues. V was pared by 2 bases and J by 0 bases, with 10 bases between. CDR3 sequence reads: CASSYRAGVNTEAFF. The DNA for the CDR3 is TGTGCCAGCAGTTACCGGGCAGGGGTGAACACTGAAGCTTTCTTT.

This clonotype came up once. V is TRBV2 and J is TRBJ2-5; TRBD1 matches at 7 bases. The CDR3 is 14 residues long. V lost 4 bases to trimming and J lost 5 bases; unmatched junction nucleotides: 7. Looked up from germline, CDR1 is SNHLY and CDR2 is FYNNEI. This CDR3 reads CASSVGRGMETQYF. The CDR3, as DNA: TGTGCCAGCAGTGTGGGCAGGGGGATGGAGACCCAGTACTTC.

This clonotype turned up a few times. This chain links TRBV29-1 with TRBJ2-7; D tentatively fits TRBD1 or TRBD2 (5 bases each). The V end was cut by 3 bases, the J end by 0 bases, with 9 bases between. Germline lookup yields CDR1 SQVTM and CDR2 ANQGSEA. The CDR3 is 13 residues long. CDR3 bases: TGCAGCGTTGATCGTGGGGGCTCCTACGAGCAGTACTTC. Its protein product is CSVDRGGSYEQYF.

This clonotype was seen only a few times. J is TRBJ2-7 and V is TRBV28; 11 nucleotides line up with TRBD2. Losses at the gene ends were 4 bases for V and 4 bases for J; bases not matched to a gene: 3. The CDR3 is 14 amino acids. Looked up from germline, CDR1 is MDHEN and CDR2 is SYDVKM. CDR3 protein: CASSSPSGRYEQYF. In nucleotides, the CDR3 is TGTGCCAGCAGTTCTCCTAGCGGGAGGTACGAGCAGTACTTC.

This chain links TRBV6-4 with TRBJ2-7, with 7 bases identical to TRBD1. Germline V CDR1 and CDR2: MRHNA, SNTAGT. V lost 0 bases and J lost 2; bases outside the gene matches: 7. The CDR3 spans 16 residues. CDR3 in amino acids: CASSDSWSGQAYEQYF. Written as DNA, the CDR3 is TGTGCCAGCAGTGACTCGTGGTCCGGACAGGCCTACGAGCAGTACTTC.

This chain links TRBV3-1 with TRBJ2-7, with D possibly being TRBD1 (5 bases). CDR1 is LGHDT, CDR2 YNNKEL, per germline (reference sequence). The CDR3 contains 15 residues. V shed 4 bases and J shed 0 bases, with 13 bases lying between them. In DNA form, the CDR3 reads TGTGCCAGCAGCCGCGCCCAAGGGGCCTCCTACGAGCAGTACTTC. Translated, it gives CASSRAQGASYEQYF.

This chain joins TRBV24-1 and TRBJ2-2; D may be TRBD2 (6 bases). V gave up 4 bases and J gave up 7 bases, with 15 bases separating them. Germline V CDR1 and CDR2: KGHDR, SFDVKD. The CDR3 length is 15 residues. The CDR3 DNA reads TGTGCCACCAGTGACACCGGGACTCAATTCGGGGAGCTGTTTTTT. Protein: CATSDTGTQFGELFF.

Written as DNA, the CDR3 is TGTGCCAGCAGTTTACAGGGGGCCGGGGCAGAGACCCAGTACTTC. Residues: CASSLQGAGAETQYF. The genes are TRBV12-3 or TRBV12-4 and TRBJ2-5, with 8 bases aligning to TRBD1. The CDR3 runs 15 residues. Trimming at V came to 2 bases and at J to 4 bases, leaving 6 bases not matched to a gene.

This rearrangement joins TRBV7-9 to TRBJ2-7; D uncertain. The germline V and J ends were trimmed by 5 bases and 0 bases, with 17 bases remaining between them. The CDR3 consists of 16 residues. Germline V gene data show CDR1 as SEHNR and CDR2 as FQNEAQ (reference sequence). The CDR3 DNA is TGTGCCAGCAGCAACATTAGAGATCTGAGCTCCTACGAGCAGTACTTC. This translates into CASSNIRDLSSYEQYF.

This clonotype has only a few counts. The rearrangement joins TRBV5-8 to TRBJ2-1, with TRBD2 identical over 8 bases. J was trimmed by 8 bases and V by 3 bases; bases with no gene match: 13. Germline V gene data show CDR1 as SGHTS and CDR2 as YDEGEE. The CDR3 consists of 16 residues. The CDR3 here is CASSWRPGTSKHEQFF. The CDR3 DNA reads as TGTGCCAGCAGCTGGAGGCCCGGGACTAGTAAACATGAGCAGTTCTTC.

This clonotype came up many times. This chain uses TRBV27 with TRBJ2-2, with TRBD2 matching over 7 bases. V lost 2 bases, J lost 5 bases, and 5 bases stayed unmatched. The germline gives CDR1 MNHEY, CDR2 SMNVEV (reference sequence). The length of the CDR3 is 15 residues. Written as DNA, the CDR3 is TGTGCCAGCAGTTTAACGCGGGAGCGGACCGGGGAGCTGTTTTTT. Protein: CASSLTRERTGELFF.

The table lists this clonotype with a few counts. The chain recombines TRBV14 with TRBJ2-3; D perhaps matches TRBD2 (5 bases). The V end lost 2 bases, the J end lost 2 bases, and 8 bases lay between the germline ends. Per germline, CDR1 SGHDN and CDR2 FVKESK. The CDR3 covers 14 residues. The CDR3 is CASSQLTNTDTQYF. The CDR3 DNA reads as TGTGCCAGCAGCCAATTGACTAACACAGATACGCAGTATTTT.